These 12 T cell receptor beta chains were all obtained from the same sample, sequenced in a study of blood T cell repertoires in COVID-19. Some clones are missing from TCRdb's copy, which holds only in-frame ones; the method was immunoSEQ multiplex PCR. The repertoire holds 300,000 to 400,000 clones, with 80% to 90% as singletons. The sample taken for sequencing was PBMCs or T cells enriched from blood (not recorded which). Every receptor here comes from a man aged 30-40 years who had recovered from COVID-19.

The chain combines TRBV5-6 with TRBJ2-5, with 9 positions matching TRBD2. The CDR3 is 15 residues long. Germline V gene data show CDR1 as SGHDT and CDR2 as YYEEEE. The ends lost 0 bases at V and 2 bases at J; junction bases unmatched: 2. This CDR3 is CASSLGGGGQETQYF. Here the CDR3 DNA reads TGTGCCAGCAGCTTGGGCGGGGGGGGTCAAGAGACCCAGTACTTC.

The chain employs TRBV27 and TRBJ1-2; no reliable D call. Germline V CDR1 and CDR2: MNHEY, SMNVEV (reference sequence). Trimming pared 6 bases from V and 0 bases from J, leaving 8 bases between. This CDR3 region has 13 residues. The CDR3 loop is CASSTSPNYGYTF. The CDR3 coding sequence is TGTGCCAGCAGCACCAGTCCTAACTATGGCTACACCTTC.

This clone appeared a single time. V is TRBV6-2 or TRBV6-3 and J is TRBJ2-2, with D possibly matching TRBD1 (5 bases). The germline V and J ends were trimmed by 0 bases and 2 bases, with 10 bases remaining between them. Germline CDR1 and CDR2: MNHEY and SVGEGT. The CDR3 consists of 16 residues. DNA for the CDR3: TGTGCCAGCAGTTACTCGGCCAGGGCTAACACCGGGGAGCTGTTTTTT. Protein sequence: CASSYSARANTGELFF.

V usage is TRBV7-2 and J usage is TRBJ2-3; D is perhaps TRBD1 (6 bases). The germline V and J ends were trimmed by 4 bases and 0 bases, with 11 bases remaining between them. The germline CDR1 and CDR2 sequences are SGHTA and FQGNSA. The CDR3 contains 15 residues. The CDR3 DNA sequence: TGTGCCAGCAGCTATCAGGGGCCCAGCACAGATACGCAGTATTTT. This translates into CASSYQGPSTDTQYF.

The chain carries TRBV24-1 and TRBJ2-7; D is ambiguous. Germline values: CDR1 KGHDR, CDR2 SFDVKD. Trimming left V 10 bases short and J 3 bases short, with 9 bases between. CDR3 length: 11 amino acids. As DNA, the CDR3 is TGTGCCACGAGCGCTGACTACGAGCAGTACTTC. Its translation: CATSADYEQYF.

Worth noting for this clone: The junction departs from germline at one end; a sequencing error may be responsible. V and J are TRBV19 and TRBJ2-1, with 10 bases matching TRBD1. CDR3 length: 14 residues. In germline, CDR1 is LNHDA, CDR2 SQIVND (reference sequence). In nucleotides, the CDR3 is TGTGCCAGTATTGGGGACAGGGGCTACAATGAGCAATTCTTC. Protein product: CASIGDRGYNEQFF.

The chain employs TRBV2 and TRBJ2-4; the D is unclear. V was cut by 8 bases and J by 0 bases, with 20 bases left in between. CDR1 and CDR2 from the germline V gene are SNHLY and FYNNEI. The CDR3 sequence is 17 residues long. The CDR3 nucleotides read TGTGCCAGCGTGGGCACCGCGACCCATCTAGCCAAAAACATTCAGTACTTC. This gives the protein CASVGTATHLAKNIQYF.

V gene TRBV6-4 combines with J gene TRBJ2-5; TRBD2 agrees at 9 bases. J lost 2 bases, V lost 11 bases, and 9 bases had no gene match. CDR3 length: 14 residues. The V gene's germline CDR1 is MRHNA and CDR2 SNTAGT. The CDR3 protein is CACRFAGGQETQYF. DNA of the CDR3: TGTGCCTGCCGGTTTGCGGGGGGGCAAGAGACCCAGTACTTC.

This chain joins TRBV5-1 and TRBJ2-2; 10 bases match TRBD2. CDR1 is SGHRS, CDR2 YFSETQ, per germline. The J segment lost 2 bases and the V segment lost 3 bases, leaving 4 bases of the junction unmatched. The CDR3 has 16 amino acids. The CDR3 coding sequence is TGCGCCAGCAGCTCGGTAGCGGGGGGCAACACCGGGGAGCTGTTTTTT. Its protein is CASSSVAGGNTGELFF.

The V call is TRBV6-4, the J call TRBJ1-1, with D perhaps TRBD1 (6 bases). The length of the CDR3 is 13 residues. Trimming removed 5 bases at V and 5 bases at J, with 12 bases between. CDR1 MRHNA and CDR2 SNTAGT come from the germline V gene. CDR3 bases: TGTGCCAGCAGTCCAAGTCAGGGGACTGAAGCTTTCTTT. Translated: CASSPSQGTEAFF.

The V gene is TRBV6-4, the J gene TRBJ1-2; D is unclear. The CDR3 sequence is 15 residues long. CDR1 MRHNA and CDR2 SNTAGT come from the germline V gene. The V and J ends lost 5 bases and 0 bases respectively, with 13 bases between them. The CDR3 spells CASSPAGLPNYGYTF. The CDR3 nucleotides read TGTGCCAGCAGTCCTGCAGGACTACCTAACTATGGCTACACCTTC.

CDR3 amino acids: CASSPLGTFYNEQFF. The CDR3 nucleotides read TGTGCCAGCAGCCCCTTAGGGACATTTTACAATGAGCAGTTCTTC. The chain couples TRBV11-2 to TRBJ2-1; possibly TRBD1 for D (6 bases). The CDR3 loop spans 15 amino acids. Trimming pared 5 bases from V and 4 bases from J, leaving 15 bases between. Germline assignment: CDR1 SGHAT and CDR2 FQNNGV.